This T cell receptor (beta chain) was found in a study of cytomegalovirus exposure and HLA in healthy donors. Findings and caveats of the study: Cytomegalovirus status, reportedly, was diagnosed with high specificity and sensitivity by the classifier. A few CMV-associated chains were confirmed in vitro to be specific for CMV antigens.

Concerning this clone: Its antigen remains unknown.

This CDR3 is built from 14 residues. Germline trimming cut 7 bases from V and 6 bases from J; bases unmatched to any gene: 5. Germline CDR1 MNHNY, CDR2 SVGAGI (reference sequence). Using immunoSEQ multiplex PCR, the repertoire was profiled, and TCRdb retains in-frame clones only, with some absent. This sample has 200,000 to 300,000 clones, with 87% found just once. The donors were in the approximately 120-subject validation cohort; that cohort was separate from the roughly 700-subject first cohort. The genes are TRBV6-6 and TRBJ1-5, with 11 bases aligning to TRBD1. Sample: PBMCs. This receptor was taken from a man in his late teens or twenties in good health and CMV-seronegative. The CDR3 DNA is TGTGCCAGCACCGGGACAGGGGGGAGTCAGCCCCAGCATTTT. Translation gives CASTGTGGSQPQHF.